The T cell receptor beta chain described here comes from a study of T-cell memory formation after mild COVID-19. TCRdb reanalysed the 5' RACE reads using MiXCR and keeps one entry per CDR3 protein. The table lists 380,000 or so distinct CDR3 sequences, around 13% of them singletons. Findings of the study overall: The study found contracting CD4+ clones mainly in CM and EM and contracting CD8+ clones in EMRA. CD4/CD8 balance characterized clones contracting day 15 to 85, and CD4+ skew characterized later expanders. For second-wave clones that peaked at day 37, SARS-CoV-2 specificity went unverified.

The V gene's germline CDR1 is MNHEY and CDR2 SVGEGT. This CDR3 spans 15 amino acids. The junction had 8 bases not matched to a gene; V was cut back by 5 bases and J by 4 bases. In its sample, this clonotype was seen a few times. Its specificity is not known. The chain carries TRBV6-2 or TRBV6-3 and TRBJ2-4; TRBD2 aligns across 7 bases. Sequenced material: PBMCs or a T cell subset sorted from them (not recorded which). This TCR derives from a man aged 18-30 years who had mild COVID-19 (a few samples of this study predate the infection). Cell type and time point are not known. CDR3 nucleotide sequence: TGTGCCAGCAGTGGCGGGGGTGGCTCGAAAAACATTCAGTACTTC. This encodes CASSGGGGSKNIQYF.